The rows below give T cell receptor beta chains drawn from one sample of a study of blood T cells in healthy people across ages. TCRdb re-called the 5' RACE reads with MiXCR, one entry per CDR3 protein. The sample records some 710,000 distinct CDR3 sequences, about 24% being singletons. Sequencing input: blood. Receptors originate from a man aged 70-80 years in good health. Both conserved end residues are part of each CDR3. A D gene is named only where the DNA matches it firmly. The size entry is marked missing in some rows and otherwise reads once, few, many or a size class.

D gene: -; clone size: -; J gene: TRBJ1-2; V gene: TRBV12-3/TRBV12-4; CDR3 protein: CASSPVIGGRYGYTF; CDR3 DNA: TGTGCCAGCAGCCCCGTCATCGGGGGGAGGTATGGCTACACCTTC
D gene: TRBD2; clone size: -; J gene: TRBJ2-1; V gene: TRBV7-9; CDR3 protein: CASTLLAGGKTVNEQFF; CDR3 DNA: TGTGCCAGCACGCTCTTAGCGGGAGGAAAAACGGTCAATGAGCAGTTCTTC
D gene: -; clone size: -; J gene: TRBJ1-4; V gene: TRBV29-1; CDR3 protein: CSIPLREGYNEKLFF; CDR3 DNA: TGCAGCATCCCCCTACGGGAGGGTTATAATGAAAAACTGTTTTTT
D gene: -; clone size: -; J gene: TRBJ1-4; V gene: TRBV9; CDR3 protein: CASSGPEGYEKLFF; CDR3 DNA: TGTGCCAGCAGCGGGCCGGAGGGGTATGAAAAACTGTTTTTT
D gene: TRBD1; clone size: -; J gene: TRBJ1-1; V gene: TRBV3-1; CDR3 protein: CASSSRTGWGTEAFF; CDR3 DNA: TGTGCCAGCAGCTCCAGGACAGGGTGGGGCACTGAAGCTTTCTTT
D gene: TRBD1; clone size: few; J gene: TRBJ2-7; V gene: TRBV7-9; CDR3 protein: CASSGGQQYYEQYF; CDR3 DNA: TGTGCCAGCAGCGGGGGACAGCAATACTACGAGCAGTACTTC
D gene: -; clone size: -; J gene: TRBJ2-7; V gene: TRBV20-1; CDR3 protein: CSPRRAAYEQYF; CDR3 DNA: TGCAGTCCGCGGAGGGCGGCATACGAGCAGTACTTC
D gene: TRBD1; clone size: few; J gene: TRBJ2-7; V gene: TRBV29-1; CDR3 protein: CSVERDRGYEQYF; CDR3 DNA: TGCAGCGTTGAACGGGACAGGGGCTACGAGCAGTACTTC
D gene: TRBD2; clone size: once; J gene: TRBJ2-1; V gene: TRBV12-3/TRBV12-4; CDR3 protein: CASSLIGGPAGGEQFF; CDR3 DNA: TGTGCCAGCAGTTTAATCGGAGGGCCAGCGGGGGGTGAGCAGTTCTTC
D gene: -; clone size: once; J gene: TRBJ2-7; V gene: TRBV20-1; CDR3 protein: CSADPTPYEQYF; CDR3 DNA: TGCAGTGCTGACCCGACCCCCTACGAGCAGTACTTC
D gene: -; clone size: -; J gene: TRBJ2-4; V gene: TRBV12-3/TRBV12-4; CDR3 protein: CASSPTVRAKNIQYF; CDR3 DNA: TGTGCCAGCAGTCCGACGGTGAGAGCCAAAAACATTCAGTACTTC
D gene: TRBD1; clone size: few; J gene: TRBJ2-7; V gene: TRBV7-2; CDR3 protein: CASSLDKGQGLYEQYF; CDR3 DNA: TGTGCCAGCAGCTTAGATAAGGGACAGGGCCTCTACGAGCAGTACTTC
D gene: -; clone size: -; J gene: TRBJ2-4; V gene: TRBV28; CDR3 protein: CASKDLAKNIQDF; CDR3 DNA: TGTGCCAGCAAGGACCTAGCCAAAAACATTCAGGACTTC